The 31 T cell receptor beta chains given below trace back to one sample, sequenced in a study of blood T cell repertoires in COVID-19. The data were produced by immunoSEQ multiplex PCR, yet TCRdb's version contains in-frame clones alone and is incomplete. The repertoire consists of 200,000 or so clones, with around 82% occurring once and the leading ten covering less than 8.5%. The sequenced sample consisted of PBMCs or T cells enriched from blood (not recorded which). These receptors all come from a man aged 35-49 years who had recovered from COVID-19.

The chain employs TRBV7-9 and TRBJ1-1; D gene uncertain. Germline CDR1 is SEHNR and CDR2 is FQNEAQ (reference sequence). The CDR3 extends over 16 amino acids. V dropped 3 bases and J dropped 5 bases, with 19 bases sitting between them. The chain's CDR3 is CASSFSYQARGTEAFF. The CDR3 bases are TGTGCCAGCAGCTTTTCCTATCAGGCCCGAGGGACTGAAGCTTTCTTT.

The chain links TRBV6-5 to TRBJ1-6; 7 bases are shared with TRBD1. The germline V gene has CDR1 MNHEY and CDR2 SVGAGI. The ends lost 4 bases at V and 7 bases at J; junction bases unmatched: 7. This CDR3 contains 15 residues. DNA for the CDR3: TGTGCCAGCAGTTCCCTATTGACAGGGAATTCACCCCTCCACTTT. This codes for CASSSLLTGNSPLHF.

V and J are TRBV14 and TRBJ2-3, with 9 nucleotides matching TRBD2. This CDR3 is built from 16 residues. V trimming: 1 base; J trimming: 2 bases; junction bases outside the gene matches: 4. In germline, CDR1 is SGHDN, CDR2 FVKESK. The CDR3 DNA reads as TGTGCCAGCAGCCAAGTGGCGGGGGGGTACACAGATACGCAGTATTTT. Translating gives CASSQVAGGYTDTQYF.

The genes are TRBV2 and TRBJ1-1, with 9 positions matching TRBD1. Trimming removed 7 bases from V and 10 bases from J; junction bases left unmatched: 7. The CDR3 spans 12 residues. Per germline, CDR1 SNHLY and CDR2 FYNNEI. The CDR3 nucleotides read TGTGCCAGCACTACGGACAGGGGAAGAGCTTTCTTT. Residues: CASTTDRGRAFF. The entire variable domain, with the rest obtained from reference TRBV2 and TRBJ1-1, is as follows: EPEVTQTPSHQVTQMGQEVILRCVPISNHLYFYWYRQILGQKVEFLVSFYNNEISEKSEIFDDQFSVERPDGSNFTLKIRSTKLEDSAMYFCASTTDRGRAFFGQGTRLTVV.

V and J are TRBV7-9 and TRBJ1-2; TRBD1 is a possible D gene (5 bases). Trimming stripped 2 bases from V and 1 base from J, with 14 bases between. The CDR3 contains 16 residues. The germline V gene has CDR1 SEHNR and CDR2 FQNEAQ (reference sequence). The CDR3, as DNA: TGTGCCAGCAGCTTAAATGTAGGGGATCTTAACTATGGCTACACCTTC. It yields the protein CASSLNVGDLNYGYTF.

The rearrangement uses TRBV4-1 and TRBJ1-1; 9 nucleotides agree with TRBD1. V dropped 1 base and J dropped 7; count of bases not matched to a gene: 10. The germline gives CDR1 MGHRA, CDR2 YSYEKL. The CDR3 consists of 16 residues. The CDR3 DNA sequence: TGCGCCAGCAGCCAAGCAAAGGGACAGGGTAATGTTGAAGCTTTCTTT. Amino acid sequence: CASSQAKGQGNVEAFF.

J is TRBJ2-7 and V is TRBV7-9, with TRBD1 identical over 10 bases. The CDR3 extends over 15 amino acids. Germline CDR1 and CDR2: SEHNR and FQNEAQ (reference sequence). V was clipped by 4 bases and J by 2 bases; unmatched bases: 5. The CDR3 coding sequence is TGTGCCAGCAGCTGGGACAGGGGTCAGCCCTACGAGCAGTACTTC. It is translated as CASSWDRGQPYEQYF.

The chain joins TRBV18 to TRBJ2-2; the match to TRBD2 covers 10 bases. This CDR3 has 16 amino acids. Losses at the gene ends were 3 bases for V and 1 base for J; bases not matched to a gene: 2. Germline V CDR1 and CDR2: KGHSH, LQKENI. CDR3: CASSPGLAVNTGELFF. CDR3 coding DNA: TGTGCCAGCTCACCTGGACTAGCGGTGAACACCGGGGAGCTGTTTTTT.

This clone was seen a single time. This chain connects TRBV19 to TRBJ2-1; 15 bases fit TRBD2. This CDR3 is 12 amino acids long. Germline V lookup: CDR1 LNHDA, CDR2 SQIVND (reference sequence). V was clipped by 11 bases and J by 9 bases; unmatched bases: 2. The CDR3 is CASGLAGGEQFF. The CDR3 nucleotides are TGTGCCTCGGGACTAGCGGGGGGTGAGCAGTTCTTC.

The chain has TRBV29-1 and TRBJ2-1, with TRBD2 as a possible D gene (5 bases). Trimming took off 1 base at V and 3 bases at J, with 16 bases between the two ends. The CDR3 sequence is 16 residues long. From germline, CDR1 is SQVTM and CDR2 ANQGSEA. The CDR3: CSVEGGAGIFYNEQFF. CDR3 nucleotide sequence: TGCAGCGTTGAAGGAGGTGCGGGTATCTTCTACAATGAGCAGTTCTTC.

The chain is built from TRBV25-1 and TRBJ1-5, with TRBD1 matching 7 bases. The CDR3 loop spans 14 amino acids. V dropped 6 bases and J dropped 3; count of bases not matched to a gene: 5. The germline CDR1 and CDR2 sequences are MGHDK and SYGVNS. The CDR3 loop reads CASSQTGFNQPQHF. CDR3 in DNA: TGTGCCAGCAGCCAGACAGGGTTCAATCAGCCCCAGCATTTT.

The rearrangement joins TRBV4-1 to TRBJ1-3; no reliable D call. This CDR3 contains 17 residues. In germline, CDR1 is MGHRA, CDR2 YSYEKL. Trimming took 4 bases from V and 1 from J, leaving 17 bases between them. DNA of the CDR3: TGCGCCAGCAGCCTAAGGAGCGGACTCCAATCTGGAAACACCATATATTTT. This translates into CASSLRSGLQSGNTIYF.

The rearrangement uses TRBV7-8 and TRBJ1-2, with no clear D. The germline gives CDR1 SGHVS, CDR2 FQNEAQ. Trimming stripped 1 base from V and 4 bases from J, with 10 bases between. The CDR3 is 14 residues long. The CDR3 DNA sequence: TGTGCCAGCAGCTTAGGGGAGGGTATCTATGGCTACACCTTC. It encodes CASSLGEGIYGYTF.

The V gene is TRBV7-2, the J gene TRBJ1-4; D is possibly TRBD1 (5 bases). With 6 bases removed from V and 10 bases from J, the gap between germline ends came to 21 bases. CDR3 length: 15 amino acids. CDR1 and CDR2 (germline): SGHTA, FQGNSA. The CDR3 DNA is TGTGCCAGCAGACCCGCAGGGTCCGGGGGGGTAAAACTGTTTTTT. Translating it yields CASRPAGSGGVKLFF.

The chain recombines TRBV25-1 with TRBJ1-2; 7 nucleotides line up with TRBD1. The CDR3 loop spans 15 amino acids. The germline CDR1 and CDR2 sequences are MGHDK and SYGVNS. Unmatched junction bases numbered 9, after V lost 4 bases and J lost 4 bases. The CDR3 sequence: CASSAEGGQFYGYTF. CDR3 sequence (DNA): TGTGCCAGCAGTGCAGAGGGGGGACAGTTCTATGGCTACACCTTC.

The gene calls are TRBV2 and TRBJ2-7; D perhaps matches TRBD2 (5 bases). This CDR3 is built from 13 residues. With 6 bases removed from V and 2 bases from J, the gap between germline ends came to 11 bases. Germline values: CDR1 SNHLY, CDR2 FYNNEI. The CDR3 sequence is CASRAGLAYEQYF. The DNA of the CDR3 is TGTGCCAGCAGGGCCGGACTTGCCTACGAGCAGTACTTC. The full variable domain, completed using reference TRBV2 and TRBJ2-7, is EPEVTQTPSHQVTQMGQEVILRCVPISNHLYFYWYRQILGQKVEFLVSFYNNEISEKSEIFDDQFSVERPDGSNFTLKIRSTKLEDSAMYFCASRAGLAYEQYFGPGTRLTVT.

V gene TRBV18 combines with J gene TRBJ2-1; 7 nucleotides match TRBD1. J gave up 2 bases and V 4 bases, and 5 bases lay outside the gene matches. This CDR3 comprises 15 residues. Germline V gene sequence: CDR1 KGHSH, CDR2 LQKENI. In DNA, the CDR3 is TGTGCCAGCTCACACCCGGGACAGACCTACAATGAGCAGTTCTTC. Its translation: CASSHPGQTYNEQFF.

V gene TRBV7-9 combines with J gene TRBJ2-1; the match to TRBD2 covers 8 bases. Unmatched junction bases numbered 13, after V lost 2 bases and J lost 10 bases. Germline V gene data show CDR1 as SEHNR and CDR2 as FQNEAQ (reference sequence). This CDR3 region has 16 residues. CDR3 sequence: CASSLNPAGAGKEQFF. CDR3 coding DNA: TGTGCCAGCAGCTTAAATCCAGCGGGGGCCGGGAAGGAGCAGTTCTTC.

This clone was seen a few times. The rearrangement links TRBV2 to TRBJ2-5; 8 bases map to TRBD2. V shed 6 bases and J 5 bases; nucleotides not matched to a gene: 2. Germline-derived CDR1 and CDR2 are SNHLY and FYNNEI. This CDR3 comprises 12 residues. CDR3: CASRGGGETQYF. The CDR3 DNA reads as TGTGCCAGCAGAGGCGGGGGGGAGACCCAGTACTTC.

J is TRBJ2-5 and V is TRBV4-1; 8 bases match TRBD2. The CDR3 loop spans 15 amino acids. Germline lookup yields CDR1 MGHRA and CDR2 YSYEKL. V gave up 6 bases and J gave up 4 bases; unmatched junction bases: 10. CDR3 sequence (DNA): TGCGCCAGCAGGGAGGCATGGACTAGCCCAGAGACCCAGTACTTC. Amino acid sequence: CASREAWTSPETQYF.

The chain couples TRBV18 to TRBJ1-2; D is undetermined. Between the trimmed V and J ends, which lost 0 bases and 8 bases, there was a span of 19 bases. This CDR3 contains 16 residues. Germline CDR1 is KGHSH and CDR2 is LQKENI. The CDR3 coding sequence is TGTGCCAGCTCACCACCGCTTCAGTTAAGCGTACACGGCTACACCTTC. It specifies CASSPPLQLSVHGYTF.

The chain uses TRBV27 and TRBJ2-3; a weak D match, TRBD1 (5 bases). The CDR3 sequence is 12 residues long. Germline CDR1 and CDR2: MNHEY and SMNVEV (reference sequence). V shed 6 bases and J shed 6 bases, with 10 bases lying between them. The chain's CDR3 is CASRSPGDTQYF. CDR3 nucleotide sequence: TGTGCCAGCAGATCTCCAGGGGATACGCAGTATTTT.

The J gene is TRBJ2-3, the V gene TRBV7-6, with D perhaps TRBD2 (5 bases). The CDR3 runs to 15 residues. Trimming stripped 0 bases from V and 5 bases from J, with 12 bases between. The V gene's germline CDR1 is SGHVS and CDR2 FNYEAQ. The CDR3 nucleotides read TGTGCCAGCAGCTTAGCTTCTAGCTTGGGAGATACGCAGTATTTT. Encoded protein: CASSLASSLGDTQYF. Together with reference TRBV7-6 and TRBJ2-3, the CDR3 gives the full variable domain: GAGVSQSPRYKVTKRGQDVALRCDPISGHVSLYWYRQALGQGPEFLTYFNYEAQQDKSGLPNDRFSAERPEGSISTLTIQRTEQRDSAMYRCASSLASSLGDTQYFGPGTRLTVL.

In its sample, this clone was seen once. The chain is built from TRBV4-1 and TRBJ2-4; D not resolved. The length of the CDR3 is 16 residues. CDR1 is MGHRA, CDR2 YSYEKL, per germline. V lost 0 bases to trimming and J lost 0 bases, with 9 bases between them. CDR3 amino acids: CASSQETPLAKNIQYF. In DNA, the CDR3 is TGCGCCAGCAGCCAAGAGACTCCGCTAGCCAAAAACATTCAGTACTTC.

This rearrangement joins TRBV27 to TRBJ2-2, with TRBD2 identical over 13 bases. Germline V gene data show CDR1 as MNHEY and CDR2 as SMNVEV (reference sequence). This CDR3 spans 20 amino acids. Trimming took 5 bases from V and 0 from J; bases not matched to a gene: 12. The CDR3 loop is CASSPDRTSGGLANTGELFF. The CDR3 DNA follows: TGTGCCAGCAGTCCCGATCGGACTAGCGGGGGCCTCGCGAACACCGGGGAGCTGTTTTTT.

The V and J genes are TRBV13 and TRBJ2-2; 8 nucleotides match TRBD2. Per the germline V gene, CDR1 is PRHDT and CDR2 is FYEKMQ (reference sequence). Trimming removed 7 bases from V and 1 base from J; junction bases left unmatched: 11. This CDR3 is 17 amino acids long. The CDR3 sequence is CASNRAGGHLNTGELFF. As DNA, the CDR3 is TGTGCCAGCAATCGCGCGGGGGGCCATTTGAACACCGGGGAGCTGTTTTTT.

The J gene is TRBJ2-5, the V gene TRBV6-5; TRBD1 is a possible D gene (5 bases). The ends were cut back, 2 bases at V and 5 bases at J, with 9 bases in the middle. In germline, CDR1 is MNHEY, CDR2 SVGAGI. This CDR3 has 13 residues. As DNA, the CDR3 is TGTGCCAGCAGTTACGGACATGAGGAGACCCAGTACTTC. It codes for CASSYGHEETQYF.

This clone occurred once. CDR3 in amino acids: CASSGGLAGNIQYF. For the CDR3, the DNA is TGCGCCAGCAGCGGGGGACTAGCGGGCAACATTCAGTACTTC. The chain combines TRBV5-1 with TRBJ2-4; 12 bases are a match to TRBD2. The CDR3 loop spans 14 amino acids. Germline trimming cut 4 bases from V and 7 bases from J; bases unmatched to any gene: 3. Per germline, CDR1 SGHRS and CDR2 YFSETQ. Together with reference TRBV5-1 and TRBJ2-4, the CDR3 gives the full variable domain: KAGVTQTPRYLIKTRGQQVTLSCSPISGHRSVSWYQQTPGQGLQFLFEYFSETQRNKGNFPGRFSGRQFSNSRSEMNVSTLELGDSALYLCASSGGLAGNIQYFGAGTRLSVL.

The chain recombines TRBV2 with TRBJ1-1; D is uncertain. Between the trimmed V and J ends, which lost 2 bases and 0 bases, there was a span of 10 bases. Germline lookup yields CDR1 SNHLY and CDR2 FYNNEI. CDR3 length equals 15 residues. The CDR3 DNA is TGTGCCAGCAGTGAATTCCCGGTTATGAACACTGAAGCTTTCTTT. Encoded protein: CASSEFPVMNTEAFF.

A few counts support this clone. This chain uses TRBV5-5 with TRBJ1-1; TRBD1 agrees at 11 bases. The CDR3 totals 15 residues. Germline trimming cut 4 bases from V and 4 bases from J; bases unmatched to any gene: 6. Germline-derived CDR1 and CDR2 are SGHKS and YYEKEE (reference sequence). The CDR3 coding sequence is TGTGCCAGCAGCCCCGGACAGGGGGCTTTCACTGAAGCTTTCTTT. It encodes CASSPGQGAFTEAFF.

This chain links TRBV19 with TRBJ1-1; D is ambiguous. Trimming left V 3 bases short and J 2 bases short, with 7 bases between. Germline V gene lookup returns CDR1 LNHDA and CDR2 SQIVND (reference sequence). The CDR3 contains 13 residues. CDR3 amino acids: CASSIRANTEAFF. The CDR3 DNA follows: TGTGCCAGTAGTATTCGAGCAAACACTGAAGCTTTCTTT.